The TCR beta chain described here comes from a study of T cell responses to AZD1222 COVID-19 vaccine. Germline V gene sequence: CDR1 SQVTM, CDR2 ANQGSEA. Losses at the gene ends were 0 bases for V and 6 bases for J; bases not matched to a gene: 7. The CDR3 consists of 14 residues. Repertoires were generated with immunoSEQ multiplex PCR, while TCRdb's copy carries only in-frame clones and drops some. Of 84,000 or so clones in the sample, over 85% are singletons; the top ten hold about 2.2%. The chain uses TRBV29-1 and TRBJ1-2; 7 nucleotides align to TRBD1. The sequence was obtained from an adult in good health. Sequencing used peripheral blood, obtained on day 0 of AZD1222 vaccination. The CDR3 DNA is TGCAGCGTTGAAGATCGCGACAGGGAGCATGGCTACACCTTC. Residues: CSVEDRDREHGYTF.